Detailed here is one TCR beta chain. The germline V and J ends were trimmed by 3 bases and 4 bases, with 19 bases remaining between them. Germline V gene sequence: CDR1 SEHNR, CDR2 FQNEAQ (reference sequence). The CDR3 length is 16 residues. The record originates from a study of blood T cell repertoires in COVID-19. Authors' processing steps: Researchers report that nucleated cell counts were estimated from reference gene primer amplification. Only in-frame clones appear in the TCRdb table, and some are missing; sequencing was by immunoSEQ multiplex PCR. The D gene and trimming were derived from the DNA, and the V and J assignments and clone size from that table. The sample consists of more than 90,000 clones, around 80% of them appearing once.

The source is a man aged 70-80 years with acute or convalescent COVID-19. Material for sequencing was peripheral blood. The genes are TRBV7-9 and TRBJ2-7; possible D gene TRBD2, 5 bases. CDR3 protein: CASSLALGLRGYEQYF. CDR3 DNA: TGTGCCAGCAGCTTGGCCCTGGGATTACGCGGGTACGAGCAGTACTTC.